A single sample is the source of the 22 T cell receptor beta chains below, sequenced in a study of T cell responses to AZD1222 COVID-19 vaccine. Generated by immunoSEQ multiplex PCR, the TCRdb table keeps only in-frame clones and is missing some. The table shows about 85,000 clones, with around nine tenths occurring only once. Sequences were derived from peripheral blood, sampled on day 0 of AZD1222 vaccination. The receptors derive from an adult in good health.

The rearrangement joins TRBV5-1 to TRBJ1-2; maybe TRBD1 (6 bases). Germline V CDR1 and CDR2: SGHRS, YFSETQ. V lost 4 bases to trimming and J lost 4 bases, with 14 bases between them. The CDR3 contains 14 residues. CDR3: CASSTGQTGYGYTF. DNA for the CDR3: TGCGCCAGCAGCACTGGACAGACCGGCTATGGCTACACCTTC.

This clone was observed a handful of times. The chain recombines TRBV19 with TRBJ2-1, with a possible D match to TRBD2 (6 bases). This CDR3 comprises 16 residues. V shed 10 bases and J shed 5 bases, with 24 bases lying between them. The germline V gene encodes CDR1 LNHDA and CDR2 SQIVND (reference sequence). The CDR3 reads CATAYGHGTANNEQFF. In nucleotides, the CDR3 is TGTGCCACCGCGTACGGGCACGGGACTGCTAACAATGAGCAGTTCTTC.

This sequence joins TRBV15 and TRBJ2-7, with D hard to call. The CDR3 has 16 amino acids. Trimming took off 3 bases at V and 5 bases at J, with 20 bases between the two ends. Germline CDR1 and CDR2: LNHNV and YYDKDF (reference sequence). CDR3 loop: CATSRETWGLKNEQYF. In DNA form, the CDR3 reads TGTGCCACCAGCAGGGAGACTTGGGGTCTCAAAAACGAGCAGTACTTC.

The rearrangement links TRBV7-2 to TRBJ2-1, with TRBD2 identical over 10 bases. The junction had 5 bases not matched to a gene; V was cut back by 3 bases and J by 3 bases. CDR1 is SGHTA and CDR2 is FQGNSA in the germline V gene. The CDR3 is 16 amino acids. CDR3 loop: CASSFLAGVLYNEQFF. The CDR3 DNA reads TGTGCCAGCAGCTTCCTAGCGGGAGTCCTCTACAATGAGCAGTTCTTC.

In this sample, this clone turned up a few times. The CDR3 loop is CASGTGGRSNQPQHF. As DNA, the CDR3 is TGTGCCAGCGGGACAGGGGGCCGGAGCAATCAGCCCCAGCATTTT. This chain uses TRBV2 with TRBJ1-5, with 12 positions matching TRBD1. CDR1 SNHLY and CDR2 FYNNEI come from the germline V gene. The CDR3 has 15 amino acids. Trimming took 8 bases from V and 1 from J; bases not matched to a gene: 3.

V usage is TRBV5-1 and J usage is TRBJ2-2; tentative D call: TRBD2 (6 bases). The germline V and J ends were trimmed by 5 bases and 6 bases, with 8 bases remaining between them. CDR3 size: 12 residues. CDR1 and CDR2 (germline): SGHRS, YFSETQ. CDR3 sequence reads: CASSWGAGELFF. The CDR3, as DNA: TGCGCCAGCAGTTGGGGGGCCGGGGAGCTGTTTTTT. Drawing the rest from reference TRBV5-1 and TRBJ2-2, the complete variable domain is KAGVTQTPRYLIKTRGQQVTLSCSPISGHRSVSWYQQTPGQGLQFLFEYFSETQRNKGNFPGRFSGRQFSNSRSEMNVSTLELGDSALYLCASSWGAGELFFGEGSRLTVL.

The chain combines TRBV11-3 with TRBJ1-1; possibly TRBD1 for D (6 bases). This CDR3 is 14 amino acids long. The germline V gene encodes CDR1 SGHNT and CDR2 YENEEA. V lost 1 base to trimming and J lost 4 bases, with 10 bases between them. The DNA for the CDR3 is TGTGCCAGCAGCTTAGCAGGGGTCGGCACTGAAGCTTTCTTT. Translated, it gives CASSLAGVGTEAFF.

This chain uses TRBV5-1 with TRBJ2-5; 7 positions agree with TRBD1. The CDR3 sequence is 15 residues long. V lost 4 bases to trimming and J lost 0 bases; unmatched junction nucleotides: 6. CDR1 and CDR2 from the germline V gene are SGHRS and YFSETQ. The chain's CDR3 is CASSLTGIYQETQYF. As DNA, the CDR3 is TGCGCCAGCAGCCTGACAGGGATCTACCAAGAGACCCAGTACTTC.

This clone was seen a few times. The CDR3 DNA reads as TGTGCCAGCTGGACTAGCGGGGGTGACGGGTTCTACGAGCAGTACTTC. Its translation: CASWTSGGDGFYEQYF. The V call is TRBV28, the J call TRBJ2-7; TRBD2 matches 13 bases. With V trimmed by 8 bases and J by 3 bases, 10 bases remained unmatched. CDR1 is MDHEN, CDR2 SYDVKM, per germline. The CDR3 contains 16 residues.

The gene calls are TRBV5-1 and TRBJ2-7, with TRBD2 matching over 7 bases. J was trimmed by 3 bases and V by 0 bases; bases with no gene match: 6. Germline CDR1 reads SGHRS; CDR2 reads YFSETQ. The CDR3 sequence is 15 residues long. This chain's CDR3 is CASSLDPWGGYEQYF. CDR3 sequence (DNA): TGCGCCAGCAGCTTGGACCCTTGGGGGGGCTACGAGCAGTACTTC.

The V gene is TRBV6-1, the J gene TRBJ2-3; 10 nucleotides line up with TRBD1. This CDR3 spans 17 amino acids. J gave up 2 bases and V 4 bases, and 9 bases lay outside the gene matches. Germline CDR1 and CDR2: MNHNS and SASEGT. CDR3 nucleotides: TGTGCCAGCAGTGGTTCCCGGGGACAGGGGATCACAGATACGCAGTATTTT. Translated, it gives CASSGSRGQGITDTQYF.

This rearrangement joins TRBV30 to TRBJ2-7; D gene unclear. This CDR3 is built from 11 residues. Germline V gene data show CDR1 as GTSNPN and CDR2 as SVGIG (reference sequence). Trimming removed 4 bases at V and 4 bases at J, with 8 bases between. The CDR3, as DNA: TGTGCCTGGACCCGGAGTTACGAGCAGTACTTC. Encoded protein: CAWTRSYEQYF.

V usage is TRBV11-2 and J usage is TRBJ1-3; D call uncertain. The germline V gene has CDR1 SGHAT and CDR2 FQNNGV. V dropped 3 bases and J dropped 3 bases, with 12 bases sitting between them. The CDR3 loop spans 15 amino acids. In nucleotides, the CDR3 is TGTGCCAGCAGCTTTGGTGCGTACTTTGGAAACACCATATATTTT. Translating gives CASSFGAYFGNTIYF.

The sample holds one count of this clone. The chain joins TRBV27 to TRBJ2-5; tentative D call: TRBD1 (5 bases). Germline V gives CDR1 MNHEY, CDR2 SMNVEV (reference sequence). The CDR3 has 12 amino acids. Trimming stripped 8 bases from V and 2 bases from J, with 9 bases between. The CDR3 protein is CASGRAQETQYF. CDR3 sequence (DNA): TGTGCCAGCGGCAGGGCGCAAGAGACCCAGTACTTC.

The chain has TRBV19 and TRBJ1-2, with 10 bases fitting TRBD1. J was trimmed by 3 bases and V by 6 bases; bases with no gene match: 7. The CDR3 is 15 amino acids. Germline V gene lookup returns CDR1 LNHDA and CDR2 SQIVND (reference sequence). CDR3 region: CASRPTTGGDYGYTF. CDR3 nucleotides: TGTGCCAGTAGACCCACGACAGGGGGCGACTATGGCTACACCTTC.

The chain carries TRBV6-5 and TRBJ1-4, with 10 bases identical to TRBD1. The CDR3 is 12 residues long. V trimming: 5 bases; J trimming: 15 bases; junction bases outside the gene matches: 6. Germline CDR1 reads MNHEY; CDR2 reads SVGAGI. CDR3 residues: CASSRTGGSVFF. The CDR3 DNA follows: TGTGCCAGCAGTCGGACAGGGGGTTCAGTGTTTTTT.

This chain connects TRBV19 to TRBJ1-1, with 7 bases aligning to TRBD1. CDR3 size: 14 residues. Germline V lookup: CDR1 LNHDA, CDR2 SQIVND (reference sequence). V lost 5 bases, J lost 5 bases, and 8 bases stayed unmatched. As DNA, the CDR3 is TGTGCCAGTAGTGGGGGCAGGGGGAGTACTGAAGCTTTCTTT. Protein: CASSGGRGSTEAFF.

The chain recombines TRBV7-9 with TRBJ1-2, with 7 bases that match TRBD1. Germline loops: CDR1 SEHNR, CDR2 FQNEAQ (reference sequence). The trim removed 5 bases at V and 5 bases at J, leaving 11 bases unmatched. The CDR3 spans 15 residues. The CDR3 DNA reads as TGTGCCAGCAGCGGCTCCGGGACAGTGCCGTATGGCTACACCTTC. Amino acids: CASSGSGTVPYGYTF. The complete variable domain, with remaining parts taken from reference TRBV7-9 and TRBJ1-2, reads DTGVSQNPRHKITKRGQNVTFRCDPISEHNRLYWYRQTLGQGPEFLTYFQNEAQLEKSRLLSDRFSAERPKGSFSTLEIQRTEQGDSAMYLCASSGSGTVPYGYTFGSGTRLTVV.

The V call is TRBV28, the J call TRBJ1-4, with TRBD1 as a possible D gene (5 bases). Per germline, CDR1 MDHEN and CDR2 SYDVKM. CDR3 length equals 14 residues. The V gene lost 2 bases and the J gene lost 5 bases, with 9 bases spanning the gap. The CDR3 DNA follows: TGTGCCAGCAGTTTAGAGGGGCGCAATGAAAAACTGTTTTTT. It is translated as CASSLEGRNEKLFF.

The genes are TRBV5-6 and TRBJ2-7, with D unclear. The V and J ends lost 4 bases and 0 bases respectively, with 2 bases between them. The CDR3 runs to 11 residues. Germline lookup yields CDR1 SGHDT and CDR2 YYEEEE. This chain's CDR3 is CASSISYEQYF. The CDR3 bases are TGTGCCAGCAGCATCTCCTACGAGCAGTACTTC.

The CDR3 DNA follows: TGCGCCAGCAGCCATGTTGACAGGGAGGTCTCGACTGAAGCTTTCTTT. As protein: CASSHVDREVSTEAFF. The chain uses TRBV4-1 and TRBJ1-1; 7 nucleotides agree with TRBD1. The CDR3 runs to 16 residues. The trim removed 3 bases at V and 5 bases at J, leaving 12 bases unmatched. Germline CDR1 and CDR2: MGHRA and YSYEKL.

V and J are TRBV10-2 and TRBJ1-2; D uncertain. The CDR3 has 13 amino acids. The germline V gene encodes CDR1 WSHSY and CDR2 SAAADI. Trimming shortened V by 6 bases and J by 2 bases, and 10 bases separated the two germline ends. CDR3 residues: CASRGSANYGYTF. For the CDR3, the DNA is TGCGCCAGCAGAGGTTCAGCGAACTATGGCTACACCTTC.